The T cell receptor beta chain described here comes from a study of blood T cells in healthy people across ages. The wider study: Template switching recovered approximately one barcoded beta molecule for every two T cells.

The study's findings and limits: Naive CD4+ cells and diversity were both higher in long-lived donors than in aged donors. A strong correlation was seen between TCR beta diversity and naive T cell percentage. Diversity figures based on one million T cells were deemed too low.

A second PCR, run for 7 to 11 cycles, used a sample-barcoded 5' primer plus a J-beta primer mix. TCRdb redid the calling of the 5' RACE reads with MiXCR, one entry per CDR3 protein. The repertoire holds some 880,000 distinct CDR3 sequences, with 35% to 40% as singletons. The sample holds many counts of this clonotype. No antigen is known for it. The germline CDR1 and CDR2 sequences are SNHLY and FYNNEI. This CDR3 has 14 amino acids. The V end lost 3 bases, the J end lost 2 bases, and 10 bases lay between the germline ends. Sequencing was done on a sample of blood. The source is a man aged 18 to 30 in good health. The rearrangement links TRBV2 to TRBJ1-2, with D unclear. The chain's CDR3 is CASSEIRGNYGYTF. In DNA form, the CDR3 reads TGTGCCAGCAGTGAGATTCGGGGAAACTATGGCTACACCTTC.